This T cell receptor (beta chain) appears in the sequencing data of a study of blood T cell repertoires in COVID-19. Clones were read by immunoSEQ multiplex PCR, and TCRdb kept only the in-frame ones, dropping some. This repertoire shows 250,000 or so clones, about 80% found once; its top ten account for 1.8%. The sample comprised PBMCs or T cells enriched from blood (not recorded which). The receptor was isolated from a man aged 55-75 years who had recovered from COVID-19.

In DNA form, the CDR3 reads TGTGCCACCAGTGATCGGACAGGGGCCGCACCGAACACCGGGGAGCTGTTTTTT. Translation: CATSDRTGAAPNTGELFF. The chain recombines TRBV24-1 with TRBJ2-2, with TRBD1 identical over 9 bases. CDR3 length equals 18 residues. After removal of 3 bases from V and 0 bases from J, the junction contained 7 bases not matched to a gene. CDR1 KGHDR and CDR2 SFDVKD come from the germline V gene.